The clone carrying this T cell receptor beta chain is a singleton in its sample. Its antigen is unknown. Patients in the study, people with chemo-refractory metastatic non-small-cell lung cancer, received focal radiation plus ipilimumab CTLA-4 blockade. The source of the sample is a study of radiotherapy plus CTLA-4 blockade in lung cancer. General study points: Best predicting response, reportedly, were early blood T cell clone dynamics, with interferon-beta. There was expansion of tumor-derived TCR clones in blood after radiotherapy plus ipilimumab.

Using immunoSEQ multiplex PCR, the repertoire was profiled, and TCRdb retains in-frame clones only, with some absent. The sample gives 25,000 to 35,000 clones, 70% to 80% of which show up once; around 7% is in the top ten. This specimen consisted of peripheral blood, obtained from a patient treated with radiotherapy plus ipilimumab. This sequence was found in a human donor with non-small cell lung cancer who had stable disease on radiotherapy plus ipilimumab.

The CDR3 DNA follows: TGTGCCAGCTCACCAGTAAAGGGGAGGACTGAAGCTTTCTTT. This codes for CASSPVKGRTEAFF. The V gene is TRBV18, the J gene TRBJ1-1, with a weak D call TRBD1 (5 bases). V gave up 2 bases and J gave up 5 bases, with 12 bases separating them. CDR1 KGHSH and CDR2 LQKENI come from the germline V gene. The CDR3 runs 14 residues.